The 2 T cell receptor beta chains in this list originate from one sample, sequenced in a study of technical replicates of blood from a handful of donors. The assay was immunoSEQ multiplex PCR, and TCRdb's table has in-frame clones only and misses some. The sample shows about 49,000 clones, about 90% of them seen only once. The specimen sequenced was PBMCs. These receptors originate from a human donor in good health. Some clones in this sample may be carry-over from other donors' samples.

J is TRBJ2-2 and V is TRBV6-4; 8 bases agree with TRBD1. The V and J ends lost 5 bases and 6 bases, in that order; junction bases with no gene match: 2. CDR3 size: 13 residues. Germline V gene lookup returns CDR1 MRHNA and CDR2 SNTAGT. Written as DNA, the CDR3 is TGTGCCAGCAGTCCACAGGGGGCCGGGGAGCTGTTTTTT. Its protein product is CASSPQGAGELFF.

The chain has TRBV12-5 and TRBJ1-2; 8 nucleotides match TRBD1. Germline trimming cut 2 bases from V and 8 bases from J; bases unmatched to any gene: 10. Germline CDR1 LGHNT, CDR2 FRNRAP. The CDR3 is 15 residues long. CDR3 bases: TGTGCTAGTGGTTTGCAGGGGGCTGGTACTGGAGGCTACACCTTC. Translated, it gives CASGLQGAGTGGYTF.